This T cell receptor (beta chain) was found in a study of CD8 T cells in Susac syndrome. Study background: Active disease was present in six of the sequenced Susac syndrome patients, and remission in about eight. When blood was drawn, the patients with Susac syndrome were therapy-naive, on corticosteroids, or on intravenous immunoglobulin alone. Regarding the study as a whole: CD4+ T cell repertoires in Susac syndrome exhibited no evidence of clonal expansion.

In contrast to the negatively isolated CD8+ and CD4+ T cells, TEMRA cells were FACS-enriched. RNA in amounts of about 0.5 to 1 ug was reverse transcribed with random hexamers. TCRdb re-called the immunoSEQ multiplex PCR reads with MiXCR, one entry per CDR3 protein. The data contain under 200,000 distinct CDR3 sequences, 94% of them seen just once; the ten biggest clones take up 0.1% to 0.13%. A word on this clonotype: The antigen remains undetermined.

The V end lost 0 bases, the J end lost 7 bases, and 16 bases lay between the germline ends. Looked up from germline, CDR1 is DFQATT and CDR2 is SNEGSKA (reference sequence). CDR3 length equals 15 residues. The sequencing input was CD4+ T cells from PBMCs. The receptor was derived from a human donor with Susac syndrome. The rearrangement uses TRBV20-1 and TRBJ2-1; D is unclear. CDR3 protein: CSARDPYSLRNEQFF. The CDR3 region has the DNA TGCAGTGCTAGAGACCCATATAGCTTGCGAAATGAGCAGTTCTTC.